This section outlines one TCR beta chain sequence together with its context. Profiled with immunoSEQ multiplex PCR; TCRdb holds only in-frame clones, not every one. The sample lists about 260,000 clones; more than 85% were seen once. This sample was taken from a study of blood T cell repertoires in COVID-19. The sequence came from a person under 30 with COVID-19, enrolled during active disease. The sequenced material came from peripheral blood.

Here the CDR3 DNA reads TGTGCCAGCAGCTTACTGCGGGAGGCCTCCTACGAGCAGTACTTC. Amino acids: CASSLLREASYEQYF. The V call is TRBV7-2, the J call TRBJ2-7, with 8 bases fitting TRBD2. Germline values: CDR1 SGHTA, CDR2 FQGNSA. This CDR3 region has 15 residues. J was trimmed by 0 bases and V by 2 bases; bases with no gene match: 3.